This T cell receptor (beta chain) was sequenced for a study of T cells in Graves' hyperthyroidism and ophthalmopathy (dated by TCRdb to about 2019). General notes on the study: Peripheral blood was sampled at the time of initial diagnosis, prior to any treatment. To identify distinguishing TCR V-J signatures, a discovery cohort of around 100 patients was used, comprising some 45 with Graves' ophthalmopathy and roughly 60 with stable Graves' hyperthyroidism. An independent validation cohort of under 20 hyperthyroidism patients and 17 patients who later progressed to ophthalmopathy tested prospective prediction of ophthalmopathy. The 75 to 100 discovery patients were randomly split 7:3 into training and test sets. In more than five Graves' hyperthyroidism patients, the study also compared T-cell repertoires from thyroid tissue with T-cell repertoires from blood. Following sampling, methimazole starting at 30 mg daily was given to hyperthyroidism patients, and high-dose intravenous methylprednisolone was given to ophthalmopathy patients. The paper describes TCR Vbeta CDR3 sequencing of more than 120 peripheral blood samples, made up of under 50 ophthalmopathy patients, around 73 hyperthyroidism patients and 17 progressor patients.

Stable Graves' hyperthyroidism was defined as the absence of progression to ophthalmopathy over 18 months of follow-up. Hyperthyroidism patients were newly diagnosed, had a disease duration of under 2 months, and were aged 18 to 65 years. Any patient with an uncontrolled infection, another autoimmune disease, pregnancy or lactation was excluded. Diagnoses were established on the basis of clinical symptoms, serum thyroxine and TRAb, thyroid ultrasound, and orbital computed tomography. PBMCs were separated from 7.5 to 10 ml of fresh peripheral blood using Ficoll-Paque density gradient centrifugation. Trizol reagent was used to extract total RNA, and RNA quality was then checked on an Agilent 2100 Bioanalyzer. Via the germline V gene (reference sequence), CDR1 is DFQATT and CDR2 SNEGSKA. Clipping removes 3 bases from V and 6 bases from J, with 12 as the unmatched junction base count. The CDR3 runs 16 residues from the cysteine to the phenylalanine. Only CDR3 DNA remains: 48 bases, in frame from the first base.

This clonotype was seen repeatedly, ten times or more. The specificity of this receptor is unknown. It has no much larger one-base neighbor in the sample; base qualities were not kept. Amplification of TCR beta CDR3 regions was carried out from RNA transcripts. A first-round RT-PCR of the TCR CDR3 used the HTBI primer set with the Qiagen OneStep RT-PCR kit. Libraries were constructed in a second round of multiplex PCR, after which size selection and purification were carried out. Paired-end sequencing of the libraries was performed with 100 bp reads on an Illumina HiSeq2000. On the authors' methods: SOAPnuke was used to process the raw data, throwing out any read that contained adapters or uncalled bases, had a mean Phred below 15, or lacked an exact constant-primer or identifier match. High-quality paired reads were merged using COPE v1.2.5, and each unique nucleotide sequence was defined as a clonotype. Clonotypes were aligned to IMGT TRBV, TRBD and TRBJ reference segments using MiTCR v1.1. The analysis was restricted to V-J combinations with a frequency above 0.0001, which together covered just over 98% of the repertoires. A TCS score was defined as the ratio of F50 (clonal expansion) to E x V (chaos), with BLOSUM62-based TCRdist applied between CDR3 peptides within each V-J. Welch's t-statistics and random forest reduced fewer than 550 V-J features to about 12, which were used in a naive Bayes classifier (R e1071). The Morisita-Horn index was used to measure how similar the thyroid and blood repertoires were. Starting from the raw public reads, TCRdb applied fastp trimming at Q25, assembled clones with MiXCR and retained in-frame beta chains. Entries that share a CDR3 protein sequence are merged under the most common genes and DNA. These V and J calls derive from TCRdb rather than the authors' analysis. The sample table contains about 99,000 distinct CDR3 sequences; only one count was recorded for over 45% of them. The ten largest clones represent approximately 27% of the sample.

What the research found in general, with its limitations: In cross-validation, a model built on a 13 V-J signature told ophthalmopathy apart from stable hyperthyroidism with roughly 87% sensitivity and about 81% specificity, and in testing the same model reached 80%/75%. Sample size was not statistically predetermined, and investigators were not blinded to group allocation. In validation, progression to ophthalmopathy was predicted by the model with roughly 71% sensitivity and roughly 76% specificity, a median of 6.5 months before onset. Most expanded thyroid clonotypes (frequency above 0.001) were also detected in blood, suggesting blood repertoires may reflect thyroid immune responses.

Recombination connected TRBV20-1 to TRBJ1-5; TRBD1 aligns with 9 central bases. The receptor was derived from a man aged 35-49 years with Graves' hyperthyroidism. The sequenced sample consisted of blood. The nucleotides read TGCAGTGCTAGGGGGGACAGGGAATGGGGCGGTCAGCCCCAGCATTTT. Its protein reads: CSARGDREWGGQPQHF.